The 2 T cell receptor beta chains below all came from one sample that was sequenced in a study of shared clonotypes between healthy human individuals. Naive CD8 cells, CD45RO-negative and positively selected for CCR7, excluded terminally differentiated effector memory CD45RA+ cells. The assay was immunoSEQ multiplex PCR, and TCRdb's table has in-frame clones only and misses some. Of over 2 million clones in the sample, roughly 95% are singletons; the top ten hold roughly 1.1%. The specimen was naive CD8+ T cells sorted from blood. The receptors originated from a man between 18 and 35 years old in good health.

The chain uses TRBV7-9 and TRBJ2-1, with 7 bases fitting TRBD1. This CDR3 region has 16 residues. V was clipped by 5 bases and J by 0 bases; unmatched bases: 7. Germline CDR1 is SEHNR and CDR2 is FQNEAQ (reference sequence). Here the CDR3 DNA reads TGTGCCAGCAGCCTAGGGGGACAGAGCTCCTACAATGAGCAGTTCTTC. As protein: CASSLGGQSSYNEQFF.

With respect to this clone: Other nucleotide sequences from this sample produce the same CDR3. The chain combines TRBV6-5 with TRBJ2-1, with 8 bases matching TRBD2. V shed 0 bases and J 1 base; nucleotides not matched to a gene: 2. Germline values: CDR1 MNHEY, CDR2 SVGAGI. The length of the CDR3 is 16 residues. CDR3: CASSYSSGGSYNEQFF. The CDR3 DNA follows: TGTGCCAGCAGTTACTCCAGCGGGGGATCCTACAATGAGCAGTTCTTC.